Listed below are T cell receptor beta chains from one sample, sequenced in a study of blood T cell repertoires in COVID-19. Clones were sequenced by immunoSEQ multiplex PCR, and TCRdb holds only the in-frame ones, with some missing. The sample comprises some 38,000 clones, around 84% of which are singletons, and over 1.5% rests with the top ten. The sequenced sample was peripheral blood. The receptors were gathered from a man in his sixties with COVID-19, enrolled during active disease. Each CDR3 is given with its conserved first and last residue. The order of the fields is D gene, clone size, V gene, J gene, CDR3 protein, CDR3 DNA. The D gene is left open where the match is weak. Clone size is given for some rows only: seen once, a few or many times, or a class if the clone is expanded.

D: -
size: -
V: TRBV15
J: TRBJ1-3
CDR3: CATSPYPFQGSSGNTIYF
DNA: TGTGCCACCAGCCCTTATCCCTTCCAGGGGAGCTCTGGAAACACCATATATTTT

D: -
size: few
V: TRBV4-1
J: TRBJ1-4
CDR3: CASSPSRASGEKLFF
DNA: TGCGCCAGCAGCCCTTCCCGAGCCTCGGGTGAAAAACTGTTTTTT

D: -
size: -
V: TRBV28
J: TRBJ2-7
CDR3: CASNIKALVYEQYF
DNA: TGTGCCAGCAACATAAAGGCACTAGTCTACGAGCAGTACTTC

D: TRBD2
size: -
V: TRBV7-2
J: TRBJ2-1
CDR3: CALGVTSWPSYNEQFF
DNA: TGTGCTTTGGGCGTGACTAGCTGGCCCTCCTACAATGAGCAGTTCTTC

D: -
size: -
V: TRBV6-2/TRBV6-3
J: TRBJ2-7
CDR3: CASSARSVPLTYEQYF
DNA: TGTGCCAGCAGTGCGCGGTCTGTACCTTTGACCTACGAGCAGTACTTC

D: TRBD2
size: -
V: TRBV6-1
J: TRBJ2-7
CDR3: CASSEAGTSGGRQYF
DNA: TGTGCCAGCAGTGAAGCGGGGACTAGCGGGGGAAGGCAGTACTTC

D: -
size: few
V: TRBV2
J: TRBJ1-5
CDR3: CASSENGAGDQPQHF
DNA: TGTGCCAGCAGTGAAAATGGAGCAGGGGATCAGCCCCAGCATTTT

D: TRBD1
size: -
V: TRBV30
J: TRBJ1-1
CDR3: CAWSALGQANTEAFF
DNA: TGTGCCTGGAGTGCACTGGGACAGGCGAACACTGAAGCTTTCTTT

D: -
size: -
V: TRBV27
J: TRBJ2-3
CDR3: CASTDQRGLTDTQYF
DNA: TGTGCCAGCACTGATCAAAGGGGACTCACAGATACGCAGTATTTT

D: -
size: -
V: TRBV3-1/TRBV3-2
J: TRBJ1-4
CDR3: CASSQRPGVEKLFF
DNA: TGTGCCAGCAGCCAGAGGCCCGGGGTGGAAAAACTGTTTTTT

D: -
size: -
V: TRBV7-9
J: TRBJ1-1
CDR3: CASRVLVTEAFF
DNA: TGTGCCAGCAGGGTGTTAGTCACTGAAGCTTTCTTT

D: TRBD1
size: -
V: TRBV19
J: TRBJ1-6
CDR3: CASSMTGGYSNSPLHF
DNA: TGTGCCAGTAGTATGACAGGGGGCTACAGTAATTCACCCCTCCACTTT

D: -
size: -
V: TRBV4-1
J: TRBJ1-6
CDR3: CASSQDFSSYNSPLHF
DNA: TGCGCCAGCAGCCAAGATTTTAGCTCCTATAATTCACCCCTCCACTTT

D: TRBD1
size: -
V: TRBV11-3
J: TRBJ1-1
CDR3: CASSSTGRTGGGTEAFF
DNA: TGTGCCAGCAGCTCTACAGGTAGGACAGGAGGGGGAACTGAAGCTTTCTTT

D: -
size: -
V: TRBV9
J: TRBJ2-6
CDR3: CASSVMISVWGTGANVLTF
DNA: TGTGCCAGCAGCGTGATGATTTCCGTGTGGGGCACTGGGGCCAACGTCCTGACTTTC

D: TRBD1
size: -
V: TRBV7-2
J: TRBJ1-2
CDR3: CASSLNQGAGYGYTF
DNA: TGTGCCAGCAGTCTGAACCAGGGGGCAGGGTATGGCTACACCTTC

D: -
size: -
V: TRBV6-1
J: TRBJ1-6
CDR3: CASSEAQSYNSPLHF
DNA: TGTGCCAGCAGTGAAGCACAGAGCTATAATTCACCCCTCCACTTT

D: -
size: -
V: TRBV5-6
J: TRBJ2-1
CDR3: CASSNRTFLRYNEQFF
DNA: TGTGCCAGCAGCAACCGGACTTTTTTACGCTACAATGAGCAGTTCTTC

D: TRBD1
size: -
V: TRBV9
J: TRBJ2-2
CDR3: CASSPPGQGDTGELFF
DNA: TGTGCCAGCAGCCCTCCGGGACAGGGGGACACCGGGGAGCTGTTTTTT

D: TRBD1
size: few
V: TRBV9
J: TRBJ1-6
CDR3: CASSVTPGQDNSPLHF
DNA: TGTGCCAGCAGCGTTACTCCGGGACAGGATAATTCACCCCTCCACTTT

D: TRBD2
size: -
V: TRBV6-5
J: TRBJ2-7
CDR3: CACALAGVIYEQYF
DNA: TGTGCCTGCGCGCTAGCGGGAGTAATTTACGAGCAGTACTTC

D: -
size: -
V: TRBV19
J: TRBJ1-3
CDR3: CASIMTGGLLFSGNTIYF
DNA: TGTGCCAGTATCATGACCGGGGGGCTCCTATTCTCTGGAAACACCATATATTTT

D: -
size: -
V: TRBV24-1
J: TRBJ2-7
CDR3: CATSDTKGFAYEQYF
DNA: TGTGCCACCAGTGACACCAAGGGGTTTGCTTACGAGCAGTACTTC

D: -
size: -
V: TRBV5-6
J: TRBJ2-3
CDR3: CASSLRSAQYF
DNA: TGTGCCAGCAGCTTGCGATCGGCGCAGTATTTT

D: TRBD2
size: -
V: TRBV28
J: TRBJ2-2
CDR3: CASSLQLAGGFGELFF
DNA: TGTGCCAGCAGTTTGCAACTAGCGGGAGGGTTCGGGGAGCTGTTTTTT

D: TRBD1
size: -
V: TRBV14
J: TRBJ1-2
CDR3: CASSTHRTGGYYRYTF
DNA: TGTGCCAGCAGCACACATCGGACAGGGGGCTACTATCGCTACACCTTC

D: TRBD2
size: -
V: TRBV3-1/TRBV3-2
J: TRBJ2-3
CDR3: CASRLGSGRPSTDTQYF
DNA: TGTGCCAGCAGACTCGGTAGCGGGAGGCCCAGTACAGATACGCAGTATTTT

D: -
size: -
V: TRBV5-1
J: TRBJ2-2
CDR3: CASSLSVNTGELFF
DNA: TGCGCCAGCAGCTTAAGCGTGAACACCGGGGAGCTGTTTTTT

D: TRBD1
size: -
V: TRBV7-2
J: TRBJ1-4
CDR3: CASSLLGTGNEKLFF
DNA: TGTGCCAGCAGCTTATTGGGGACAGGGAATGAAAAACTGTTTTTT

D: -
size: few
V: TRBV10-3
J: TRBJ1-6
CDR3: CAISESVRGSPLHF
DNA: TGTGCCATCAGTGAGTCAGTTAGGGGTTCACCCCTCCACTTT

D: -
size: -
V: TRBV6-4
J: TRBJ2-6
CDR3: CASSGTGTGANVLTF
DNA: TGTGCCAGCAGTGGCACAGGGACTGGGGCCAACGTCCTGACTTTC

D: -
size: -
V: TRBV5-6
J: TRBJ1-4
CDR3: CASSSLGLPNEKLFF
DNA: TGTGCCAGCAGCTCGTTGGGACTACCTAATGAAAAACTGTTTTTT

D: TRBD1
size: -
V: TRBV19
J: TRBJ1-5
CDR3: CASSLFAGDRGQPQHF
DNA: TGTGCCAGTAGTCTCTTTGCGGGGGACAGGGGCCAGCCCCAGCATTTT

D: TRBD1
size: -
V: TRBV3-1/TRBV3-2
J: TRBJ2-4
CDR3: CASSPRDRGTNIQYF
DNA: TGTGCCAGCAGCCCACGGGACAGGGGAACAAACATTCAGTACTTC

D: TRBD1
size: -
V: TRBV30
J: TRBJ2-1
CDR3: CAKGGKSNEQFF
DNA: TGTGCAAAAGGGGGCAAGTCCAATGAGCAGTTCTTC

D: -
size: -
V: TRBV14
J: TRBJ1-3
CDR3: CASSQSIQRSWSGNTIYF
DNA: TGTGCCAGCAGCCAAAGTATCCAGAGGAGTTGGTCTGGAAACACCATATATTTT

D: -
size: -
V: TRBV28
J: TRBJ1-6
CDR3: CASRRTDNSPLHF
DNA: TGTGCCAGCAGACGGACAGATAATTCACCCCTCCACTTT

D: TRBD1
size: -
V: TRBV29-1
J: TRBJ2-7
CDR3: CSATGSGYEQYF
DNA: TGCAGCGCGACAGGGTCGGGCTACGAGCAGTACTTC

D: TRBD1
size: -
V: TRBV11-3
J: TRBJ1-1
CDR3: CASSYQGDTEAFF
DNA: TGTGCCAGCAGCTACCAGGGGGACACTGAAGCTTTCTTT

D: TRBD2
size: -
V: TRBV5-1
J: TRBJ2-1
CDR3: CASSTGLAGVDEQFF
DNA: TGCGCCAGCAGCACGGGACTAGCGGGAGTGGATGAGCAGTTCTTC

D: -
size: -
V: TRBV30
J: TRBJ1-5
CDR3: CAWTLGGTQPQHF
DNA: TGTGCCTGGACCCTGGGCGGGACCCAGCCCCAGCATTTT

D: TRBD1
size: once
V: TRBV28
J: TRBJ1-2
CDR3: CASSHYGTGDNYGYTF
DNA: TGTGCCAGCAGTCACTACGGGACAGGCGATAACTATGGCTACACCTTC

D: TRBD2
size: -
V: TRBV5-4
J: TRBJ2-7
CDR3: CASSRTSGKPGSYEQYF
DNA: TGTGCCAGCAGCCGGACTAGCGGGAAACCGGGTTCCTACGAGCAGTACTTC

D: TRBD1
size: -
V: TRBV27
J: TRBJ1-6
CDR3: CASSLNFRDRGNSPLHF
DNA: TGTGCCAGCAGTTTAAACTTTAGGGACAGGGGGAATTCACCCCTCCACTTT

D: -
size: -
V: TRBV6-5
J: TRBJ1-2
CDR3: CASVPGGGYGYTF
DNA: TGTGCCAGCGTACCAGGCGGGGGTTATGGCTACACCTTC